This T cell receptor (beta chain) was obtained from a study of T cells in Graves' hyperthyroidism and ophthalmopathy. On the study more broadly: Specimen type is peripheral blood, collected at initial diagnosis prior to any treatment.

The CDR3 is made up of 12 amino acids. The germline V gene encodes CDR1 KGHDR and CDR2 SFDVKD. Authors of the study amplified TCR beta CDR3 regions from RNA transcripts. When the TCR CDR3 underwent first-round RT-PCR, the HTBI primer set was used. TCRdb reanalysed the multiplex PCR reads using MiXCR and keeps one entry per CDR3 protein. The data show approximately 530,000 distinct CDR3 sequences, approximately 15% seen once. This clonotype has just one count. A read error is possible here, since a much larger clone lies one base away. Sample: blood. This TCR was sampled from a woman aged 18-29 years with Graves' hyperthyroidism. The chain recombines TRBV24-1 with TRBJ2-7, with TRBD2 matching over 7 bases. The CDR3 coding sequence is TGTGCCACCCGGGGACTACTCTACGAGCAGTGCTTC. Its translation is CATRGLLYEQCF.